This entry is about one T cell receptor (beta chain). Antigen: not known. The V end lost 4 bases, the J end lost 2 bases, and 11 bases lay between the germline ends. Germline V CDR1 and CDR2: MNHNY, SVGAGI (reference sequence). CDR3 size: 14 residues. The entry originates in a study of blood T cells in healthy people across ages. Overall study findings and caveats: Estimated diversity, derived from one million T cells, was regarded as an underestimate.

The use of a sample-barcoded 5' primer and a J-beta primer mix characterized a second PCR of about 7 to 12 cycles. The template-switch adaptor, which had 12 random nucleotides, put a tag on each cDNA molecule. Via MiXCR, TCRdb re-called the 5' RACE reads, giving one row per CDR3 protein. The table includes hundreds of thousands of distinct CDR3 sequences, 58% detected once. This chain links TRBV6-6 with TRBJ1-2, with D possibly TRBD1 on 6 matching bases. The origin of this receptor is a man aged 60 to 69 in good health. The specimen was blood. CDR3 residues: CASSSSTGNYGYTF. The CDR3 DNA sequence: TGTGCCAGCAGTTCCTCTACAGGGAACTATGGCTACACCTTC.